These 18 T cell receptor beta chains originate from one sample sequenced in a study of T cells in Graves' hyperthyroidism and ophthalmopathy. Regions amplified from RNA transcripts were the TCR beta CDR3 regions. TCR CDR3 underwent first-round RT-PCR with the HTBI primer set. In TCRdb, the multiplex PCR reads were re-called with MiXCR into one record per CDR3 protein. Altogether around 100,000 distinct CDR3 sequences are present, about 50% being singletons, with the ten largest covering 26%. The sample taken for sequencing was blood. The source is a man aged 35-49 years with Graves' hyperthyroidism.

The V call is TRBV30, the J call TRBJ1-2; D perhaps matches TRBD1 (5 bases). In germline, CDR1 is GTSNPN, CDR2 SVGIG (reference sequence). The CDR3 extends over 12 amino acids. The CDR3 protein is CASAGGGNGYTF. The CDR3 DNA is TGTGCTTCCGCGGGGGGAGGAAATGGCTACACCTTC.

Ten or more counts support this clonotype. In nucleotides, the CDR3 is TGTGCCAGCAGCTTATACGTAGCGGATCCCTACGAGCAGTACTTC. Amino acid sequence: CASSLYVADPYEQYF. The chain couples TRBV7-2 to TRBJ2-7; weak D call: TRBD2 (6 bases). This CDR3 is 15 amino acids long. Germline CDR1 SGHTA, CDR2 FQGNSA. Trimming removed 2 bases at V and 2 bases at J, with 13 bases between.

The table lists this clonotype with a few counts. A much bigger clone sits one base away, suggesting this may be a read error. The chain joins TRBV7-9 to TRBJ1-4; TRBD1 matches at 7 bases. The length of the CDR3 is 16 residues. Germline loops: CDR1 SEHNR, CDR2 FQNEAQ (reference sequence). V was pared by 0 bases and J by 7 bases, with 8 bases of the junction left unmatched. CDR3 sequence (DNA): TGTGCCAGCAGCTTAGCCCTTCGACAGGGTAGTGAAAAACTGTTTTTT. It specifies CASSLALRQGSEKLFF. The full variable domain, rest sourced from reference TRBV7-9 and TRBJ1-4, is DTGVSQNPRHKITKRGQNVTFRCDPISEHNRLYWYRQTLGQGPEFLTYFQNEAQLEKSRLLSDRFSAERPKGSFSTLEIQRTEQGDSAMYLCASSLALRQGSEKLFFGSGTQLSVL.

The V gene is TRBV5-1, the J gene TRBJ1-1; D remains unclear. The V and J ends lost 3 bases and 5 bases respectively, with 11 bases between them. Germline CDR1 and CDR2: SGHRS and YFSETQ. The CDR3 runs 13 residues. CDR3 nucleotides: TGCGCCAGCAGCTCTGGCGGGATGACTGAAGCTTTCTTT. This codes for CASSSGGMTEAFF.

The rearrangement joins TRBV25-1 to TRBJ2-1; 9 bases are shared with TRBD1. Germline V lookup: CDR1 MGHDK, CDR2 SYGVNS. V gave up 1 base and J gave up 1 base; unmatched junction bases: 2. This CDR3 contains 16 residues. CDR3 loop: CASSELTGGSYNEQFF. The DNA of the CDR3 is TGTGCCAGCAGTGAATTGACAGGGGGTTCCTACAATGAGCAGTTCTTC.

Here the CDR3 DNA reads TGTGCCAGCAGCTTAGTGGGGACAGGAGCGGACTATGGCTACACCTTC. Its translation is CASSLVGTGADYGYTF. The genes are TRBV11-3 and TRBJ1-2; 8 nucleotides line up with TRBD1. The CDR3 runs to 16 residues. The trim removed 1 base at V and 3 bases at J, leaving 7 bases unmatched. Germline assignment: CDR1 SGHNT and CDR2 YENEEA.

This sequence joins TRBV7-9 and TRBJ2-1; TRBD2 is a possible D gene (5 bases). The CDR3 loop spans 16 amino acids. The germline V gene has CDR1 SEHNR and CDR2 FQNEAQ (reference sequence). V was cut by 6 bases and J by 0 bases, with 15 bases left in between. The CDR3: CASSSGSSSSYNEQFF. The CDR3 DNA reads as TGTGCCAGCAGTTCGGGATCGTCGAGCTCCTACAATGAGCAGTTCTTC.

The rearrangement joins TRBV20-1 to TRBJ1-1; D perhaps matches TRBD1 (5 bases). V was pared by 4 bases and J by 8 bases, with 23 bases between. The CDR3 sequence is 15 residues long. Germline V lookup: CDR1 DFQATT, CDR2 SNEGSKA (reference sequence). The CDR3 coding sequence is TGCAGTGCTAACGAGTGGGAAGGGGTGGGGACGGAAGCTTTCTTT. Protein sequence: CSANEWEGVGTEAFF.

This sequence joins TRBV5-1 and TRBJ2-2, with 10 bases that match TRBD1. The CDR3 has 16 amino acids. Germline lookup yields CDR1 SGHRS and CDR2 YFSETQ. J lost 5 bases, V lost 4 bases, and 8 bases had no gene match. The chain's CDR3 is CASSDGTGVKTGELFF. The CDR3, as DNA: TGCGCCAGCAGCGACGGGACAGGGGTGAAAACCGGGGAGCTGTTTTTT.

This clonotype was counted many times. This chain links TRBV6-2 or TRBV6-3 with TRBJ1-2; D gene unclear. CDR3 size: 12 residues. V was shortened by 2 bases and J by 8 bases, with 9 bases between the two germline ends. Germline CDR1 is MNHEY and CDR2 is SVGEGT. The CDR3 region has the DNA TGTGCCAGCAGTTACGCCCGAGGCGGCTACACCTTC. It translates to CASSYARGGYTF.

This chain uses TRBV7-9 with TRBJ2-5; 15 nucleotides line up with TRBD2. CDR1 is SEHNR, CDR2 FQNEAQ, per germline (reference sequence). This CDR3 region has 19 residues. V was pared by 8 bases and J by 2 bases, with 15 bases of the junction left unmatched. The DNA of the CDR3 is TGTGCCAGCGGGGGACTAGCGGGGGGTACCTTCCTGACACAAGAGACCCAGTACTTC. Translating it yields CASGGLAGGTFLTQETQYF.

This clonotype was seen repeatedly, ten times or more. The chain is built from TRBV2 and TRBJ2-5, with TRBD2 identical over 12 bases. Germline V gene lookup returns CDR1 SNHLY and CDR2 FYNNEI. V shed 6 bases, J shed 5 bases, and the junction held 13 bases outside the gene matches. The CDR3 consists of 17 residues. This chain's CDR3 is CASRDSLAGGPGETQYF. CDR3 nucleotide sequence: TGTGCCAGCAGGGACAGTCTAGCGGGAGGGCCAGGGGAGACCCAGTACTTC.

At least ten counts were recorded for this clonotype. The V gene is TRBV7-9, the J gene TRBJ2-3; 7 bases line up with TRBD2. CDR1 is SEHNR, CDR2 FQNEAQ, per germline (reference sequence). The CDR3 totals 15 residues. V shed 6 bases and J 4 bases; nucleotides not matched to a gene: 10. DNA of the CDR3: TGTGCCAGCAGTCTAAGCGGGGTCCTCGCAGATACGCAGTATTTT. This codes for CASSLSGVLADTQYF.

This clonotype was observed at least ten times. The J gene is TRBJ2-7, the V gene TRBV12-3 or TRBV12-4; TRBD1 matches at 8 bases. This CDR3 contains 14 residues. V shed 8 bases, J shed 0 bases, and the junction held 6 bases outside the gene matches. The CDR3 nucleotides read TGTGCCAGCTCCCGGACAGGGTTCTCCTACGAGCAGTACTTC. Translating gives CASSRTGFSYEQYF.

This clonotype was observed at least ten times. The rearrangement joins TRBV6-5 to TRBJ2-4; 10 bases align to TRBD1. Germline V gene data show CDR1 as MNHEY and CDR2 as SVGAGI. The CDR3 is made up of 14 amino acids. J gave up 7 bases and V 6 bases, and 6 bases lay outside the gene matches. The CDR3 sequence: CASSLRQGANIQYF. CDR3 nucleotide sequence: TGTGCCAGCAGCCTAAGACAGGGGGCGAACATTCAGTACTTC.

The table lists this clonotype with many counts. This chain connects TRBV29-1 to TRBJ2-7; 7 positions agree with TRBD1. Trimming removed 6 bases from V and 7 bases from J; junction bases left unmatched: 12. Germline V gene data show CDR1 as SQVTM and CDR2 as ANQGSEA. This CDR3 is 13 amino acids long. CDR3 in amino acids: CSVQPTQGMEQYF. DNA of the CDR3: TGCAGCGTCCAACCTACACAGGGGATGGAGCAGTACTTC.

The rearrangement uses TRBV20-1 and TRBJ1-2; D ambiguous. V was clipped by 6 bases and J by 3 bases, with 8 bases between them. Germline V gene lookup returns CDR1 DFQATT and CDR2 SNEGSKA (reference sequence). This CDR3 is 11 amino acids long. This CDR3 reads CSAKRDYGYTF. The CDR3 DNA follows: TGCAGTGCAAAAAGGGACTATGGCTACACCTTC.

This chain joins TRBV2 and TRBJ1-6; 7 nucleotides line up with TRBD1. CDR1 SNHLY and CDR2 FYNNEI come from the germline V gene. The CDR3 runs 15 residues. J lost 10 bases, V lost 5 bases, and 11 bases had no gene match. The DNA for the CDR3 is TGTGCCAGCAGTTCTGACAGGGTAGGAGACTCACCCCTCCACTTT. It translates to CASSSDRVGDSPLHF.